The 22 T cell receptor beta chains below come from one sample, sequenced in a study of blood T cell repertoires in COVID-19. Generated by immunoSEQ multiplex PCR, the TCRdb table keeps only in-frame clones and is missing some. The top ten hold under 35% of the sample, which has fewer than 15,000 clones, roughly 84% seen once. Sample: peripheral blood. The receptors originated from a man in his forties or fifties with active COVID-19.

The rearrangement links TRBV12-3 or TRBV12-4 to TRBJ1-2; TRBD1 matches 7 bases. The V segment lost 6 bases and the J segment 8 bases; nucleotides outside the gene matches: 6. This CDR3 comprises 12 residues. CDR3 amino acids: CASSPGGGGYTF. CDR3 coding DNA: TGTGCCAGCAGCCCAGGGGGTGGAGGCTACACCTTC.

This rearrangement joins TRBV7-9 to TRBJ2-1; 10 bases match TRBD1. Germline V gene sequence: CDR1 SEHNR, CDR2 FQNEAQ (reference sequence). V lost 7 bases to trimming and J lost 12 bases; unmatched junction nucleotides: 6. The CDR3 runs to 12 residues. Written as DNA, the CDR3 is TGTGCCAGCAAACGACAGGGGGCCCCGCAGTTCTTC. This codes for CASKRQGAPQFF. Full variable domain (remainder filled in from reference TRBV7-9 and TRBJ2-1): DTGVSQNPRHKITKRGQNVTFRCDPISEHNRLYWYRQTLGQGPEFLTYFQNEAQLEKSRLLSDRFSAERPKGSFSTLEIQRTEQGDSAMYLCASKRQGAPQFFGPGTRLTVL.

The chain uses TRBV7-9 and TRBJ2-5; TRBD2 agrees at 14 bases. Germline CDR1 is SEHNR and CDR2 is FQNEAQ (reference sequence). J gave up 3 bases and V 5 bases, and 5 bases lay outside the gene matches. This CDR3 spans 16 amino acids. CDR3 sequence: CASSPTSGGGKETQYF. Here the CDR3 DNA reads TGTGCCAGCAGCCCGACTAGCGGGGGGGGGAAAGAGACCCAGTACTTC.

In DNA form, the CDR3 reads TGTGCCAGTAGTATCGGACTAGCGGGAGGGCCAACTTACAATGAGCAGTTCTTC. It specifies CASSIGLAGGPTYNEQFF. The V call is TRBV19, the J call TRBJ2-1, with 15 bases matching TRBD2. The germline CDR1 and CDR2 sequences are LNHDA and SQIVND (reference sequence). The junction had 7 bases not matched to a gene; V was cut back by 3 bases and J by 4 bases. CDR3 length: 18 residues.

The gene calls are TRBV5-5 and TRBJ1-2, with D possibly being TRBD1 (5 bases). The V gene lost 1 base and the J gene lost 3 bases, with 13 bases spanning the gap. The CDR3 is 15 residues long. CDR1 is SGHKS and CDR2 is YYEKEE in the germline V gene (reference sequence). The CDR3 is CASSLFQGRDYGYTF. The CDR3 DNA is TGTGCCAGCAGCTTGTTTCAGGGCAGGGACTATGGCTACACCTTC.

This clone was detected a few times. The rearrangement joins TRBV7-9 to TRBJ2-3; D is unresolved. CDR1 is SEHNR, CDR2 FQNEAQ, per germline (reference sequence). Trimming left V 1 base short and J 4 bases short, with 3 bases between. CDR3 length equals 12 residues. CDR3 protein: CASSLVSDTQYF. The CDR3 nucleotides read TGTGCCAGCAGCTTAGTCTCAGATACGCAGTATTTT.

The rearrangement uses TRBV2 and TRBJ1-1; D not certain. The CDR3 contains 12 residues. V shed 7 bases and J shed 2 bases, with 8 bases lying between them. Per the germline V gene, CDR1 is SNHLY and CDR2 is FYNNEI. CDR3 DNA: TGTGCCAGCAAAAACAGTAACACTGAAGCTTTCTTT. This codes for CASKNSNTEAFF. The variable domain in full, completed from reference TRBV2 and TRBJ1-1, reads EPEVTQTPSHQVTQMGQEVILRCVPISNHLYFYWYRQILGQKVEFLVSFYNNEISEKSEIFDDQFSVERPDGSNFTLKIRSTKLEDSAMYFCASKNSNTEAFFGQGTRLTVV.

The chain has TRBV19 and TRBJ2-7; 10 positions match TRBD1. Looked up from germline, CDR1 is LNHDA and CDR2 is SQIVND (reference sequence). Trimming removed 5 bases from V and 2 bases from J; junction bases left unmatched: 6. The CDR3 has 15 residues. CDR3 sequence (DNA): TGTGCCAGTAGTCGCCCGGGACAGGGGACCTACGAGCAGTACTTC. Protein: CASSRPGQGTYEQYF.

This chain connects TRBV7-9 to TRBJ2-1; weak D call: TRBD1 (5 bases). CDR3 length equals 14 residues. Between the trimmed V and J ends, which lost 3 bases and 8 bases, there was a span of 14 bases. Germline V gene data show CDR1 as SEHNR and CDR2 as FQNEAQ (reference sequence). The CDR3 loop is CASSFRAGYDEQFF. DNA of the CDR3: TGTGCCAGCAGCTTTAGGGCAGGGTACGATGAGCAGTTCTTC. Variable domain in full (rest from reference TRBV7-9 and TRBJ2-1): DTGVSQNPRHKITKRGQNVTFRCDPISEHNRLYWYRQTLGQGPEFLTYFQNEAQLEKSRLLSDRFSAERPKGSFSTLEIQRTEQGDSAMYLCASSFRAGYDEQFFGPGTRLTVL.

The V gene is TRBV28, the J gene TRBJ1-1, with 7 bases matching TRBD1. V lost 5 bases to trimming and J lost 8 bases; unmatched junction nucleotides: 8. The CDR3 spans 13 residues. CDR1 and CDR2 from the germline V gene are MDHEN and SYDVKM. CDR3: CASSPAGQVEAFF. CDR3 sequence (DNA): TGTGCCAGCAGTCCCGCCGGACAGGTAGAAGCTTTCTTT. Using reference TRBV28 and TRBJ1-1 for the parts outside the CDR3, the full variable domain is DVKVTQSSRYLVKRTGEKVFLECVQDMDHENMFWYRQDPGLGLRLIYFSYDVKMKEKGDIPEGYSVSREKKERFSLILESASTNQTSMYLCASSPAGQVEAFFGQGTRLTVV.

This clone was picked up one time. The chain uses TRBV5-6 and TRBJ1-2; TRBD1 agrees at 9 bases. This CDR3 region has 16 residues. The germline CDR1 and CDR2 sequences are SGHDT and YYEEEE. V shed 0 bases, J shed 4 bases, and the junction held 7 bases outside the gene matches. The CDR3 nucleotides are TGTGCCAGCAGCTTGGACCGACAGGGGGATTTCTATGGCTACACCTTC. Its protein is CASSLDRQGDFYGYTF.

V and J are TRBV27 and TRBJ2-7, with a possible D match to TRBD2 (6 bases). The V end lost 7 bases, the J end lost 3 bases, and 22 bases lay between the germline ends. Germline V gives CDR1 MNHEY, CDR2 SMNVEV (reference sequence). The CDR3 length is 16 residues. CDR3 DNA: TGTGCCAGCAACCCCGGGCTGAATCGGGGACTCTACGAGCAGTACTTC. Its translation: CASNPGLNRGLYEQYF.

The chain employs TRBV2 and TRBJ2-7; D possibly corresponds to TRBD2 (6 bases). Between the trimmed V and J ends, which lost 4 bases and 2 bases, there was a span of 9 bases. Looked up from germline, CDR1 is SNHLY and CDR2 is FYNNEI. The CDR3 loop spans 13 amino acids. CDR3: CASSALAAYEQYF. The CDR3, as DNA: TGTGCCAGCAGTGCTTTAGCGGCCTACGAGCAGTACTTC.

In its sample, this clone ranks as medium-sized. This sequence joins TRBV5-4 and TRBJ2-3, with 8 positions matching TRBD2. The CDR3 has 15 amino acids. The ends lost 1 base at V and 5 bases at J; junction bases unmatched: 6. The germline CDR1 and CDR2 sequences are SGHNT and YYREEE (reference sequence). The CDR3 sequence is CASSLTSGRIDTQYF. The CDR3, as DNA: TGTGCCAGCAGCTTGACAAGCGGGAGAATAGATACGCAGTATTTT.

This sequence joins TRBV21-1 and TRBJ2-7; the D call of TRBD2 is as the table states it, not checked on the DNA. TRBV21-1 is termed a pseudogene. The CDR3 spans 18 residues. The CDR3, as DNA: TGTGCCAGCAGCAAACCATGGCCAAAGCGGGGGGGGTCCTACGAGCAGTACTTC. Its protein is CASSKPWPKRGGSYEQYF.

In this sample, this clone is large (0.1 to 1%). This chain links TRBV13 with TRBJ2-1; D call uncertain. Germline V gives CDR1 PRHDT, CDR2 FYEKMQ (reference sequence). The CDR3 has 15 amino acids. The V gene lost 3 bases and the J gene lost 3 bases, with 12 bases spanning the gap. Here the CDR3 reads CASSFGVPSYNEQFF. The CDR3 DNA reads TGTGCCAGCAGCTTTGGAGTCCCTAGCTACAATGAGCAGTTCTTC.

This clone has more than one count but fewer than ten. The same CDR3 also results from other DNA sequences found in this sample. The chain recombines TRBV14 with TRBJ2-7, with D hard to call. The V end was cut by 1 base, the J end by 4 bases, with 5 bases between. Germline CDR1 is SGHDN and CDR2 is FVKESK. CDR3 length: 12 amino acids. The CDR3 region is CASSQAPYEQYF. For the CDR3, the DNA is TGTGCCAGCAGCCAAGCCCCGTACGAGCAGTACTTC.

V is TRBV5-5 and J is TRBJ2-4; 8 bases are shared with TRBD1. V lost 4 bases and J lost 8; bases outside the gene matches: 8. Germline V CDR1 and CDR2: SGHKS, YYEKEE (reference sequence). The CDR3 totals 14 residues. This chain's CDR3 is CASSLGTGGDIQYF. CDR3 in DNA: TGTGCCAGCAGCCTAGGGACAGGCGGGGACATTCAGTACTTC.

The CDR3 protein is CASSSYRLAGSYEQYF. The CDR3 DNA reads as TGTGCCAGCAGTTCCTATCGACTAGCGGGGTCCTACGAGCAGTACTTC. The V gene is TRBV28, the J gene TRBJ2-7; 11 positions match TRBD2. Looked up from germline, CDR1 is MDHEN and CDR2 is SYDVKM. The V and J ends lost 4 bases and 1 base, in that order; junction bases with no gene match: 6. The CDR3 length is 16 residues.

In this sample, this clone turned up once. V usage is TRBV30 and J usage is TRBJ2-7, with TRBD2 as a possible D gene (6 bases). Germline values: CDR1 GTSNPN, CDR2 SVGIG (reference sequence). Trimming left V 7 bases short and J 6 bases short, with 13 bases between. CDR3 size: 11 residues. The CDR3 reads CASEEGGEQYF. As DNA, the CDR3 is TGTGCCTCGGAAGAGGGAGGCGAGCAGTACTTC.

The chain combines TRBV11-2 with TRBJ2-7; D gene uncertain. CDR1 SGHAT and CDR2 FQNNGV come from the germline V gene. CDR3 length: 13 residues. V dropped 2 bases and J dropped 3 bases, with 8 bases sitting between them. The CDR3 coding sequence is TGTGCCAGCAGCTTAACCCCCGGCTACGAGCAGTACTTC. Translating it yields CASSLTPGYEQYF.

The rearrangement joins TRBV24-1 to TRBJ2-5, with D maybe TRBD2 (6 bases). V gave up 0 bases and J gave up 2 bases, with 6 bases separating them. This CDR3 has 14 amino acids. Germline V lookup: CDR1 KGHDR, CDR2 SFDVKD. Here the CDR3 reads CATSDLGGQETQYF. DNA for the CDR3: TGTGCCACCAGTGATTTGGGGGGGCAAGAGACCCAGTACTTC.